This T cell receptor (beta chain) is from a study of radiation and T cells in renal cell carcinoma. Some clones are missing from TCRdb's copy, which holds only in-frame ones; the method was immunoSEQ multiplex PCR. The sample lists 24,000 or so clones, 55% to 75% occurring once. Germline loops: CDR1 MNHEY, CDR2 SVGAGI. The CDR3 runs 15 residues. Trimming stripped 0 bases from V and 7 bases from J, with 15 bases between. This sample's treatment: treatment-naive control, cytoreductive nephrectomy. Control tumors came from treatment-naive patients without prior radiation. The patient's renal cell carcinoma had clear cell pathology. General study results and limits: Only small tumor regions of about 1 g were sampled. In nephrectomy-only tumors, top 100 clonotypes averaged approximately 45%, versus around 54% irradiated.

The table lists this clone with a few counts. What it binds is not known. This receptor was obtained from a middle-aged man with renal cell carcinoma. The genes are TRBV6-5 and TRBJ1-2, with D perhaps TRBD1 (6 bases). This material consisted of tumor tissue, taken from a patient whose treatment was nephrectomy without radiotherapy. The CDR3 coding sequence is TGTGCCAGCAGTTACTCCTTCATACAGGGTGGTGGCTACACCTTC. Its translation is CASSYSFIQGGGYTF.